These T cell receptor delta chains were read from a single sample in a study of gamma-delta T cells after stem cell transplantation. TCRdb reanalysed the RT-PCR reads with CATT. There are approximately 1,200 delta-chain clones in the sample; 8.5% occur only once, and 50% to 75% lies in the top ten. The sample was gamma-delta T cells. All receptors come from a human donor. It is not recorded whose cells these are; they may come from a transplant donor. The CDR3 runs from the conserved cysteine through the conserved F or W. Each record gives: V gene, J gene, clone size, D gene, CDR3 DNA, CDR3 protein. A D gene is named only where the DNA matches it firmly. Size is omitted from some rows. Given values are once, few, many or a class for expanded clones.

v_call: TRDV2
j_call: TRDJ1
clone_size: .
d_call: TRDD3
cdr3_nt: TGTGCCTGTGACACTCTACTGGGGGATACGAGATTTACCGATAAACTCATCTTT
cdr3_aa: CACDTLLGDTRFTDKLIF

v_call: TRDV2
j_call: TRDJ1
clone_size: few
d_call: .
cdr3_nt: TGTGCCTGTGACACCGTTTCCCTATCTGGTGGGGGTCACACCGATAAACTCATCTTT
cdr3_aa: CACDTVSLSGGGHTDKLIF

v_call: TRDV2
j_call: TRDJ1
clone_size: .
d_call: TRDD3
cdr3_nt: TGTGCCTGTGACGTACTGGGGGTTAACCCTACCGATAAACTCATCTTT
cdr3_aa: CACDVLGVNPTDKLIF

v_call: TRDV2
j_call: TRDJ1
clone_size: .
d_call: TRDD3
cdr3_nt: TGTGCCTGTGACACCGTAATACTGGGGGATACGAGGGGCAAACTCATCTTT
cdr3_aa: CACDTVILGDTRGKLIF

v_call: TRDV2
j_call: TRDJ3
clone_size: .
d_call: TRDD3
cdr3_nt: TGTGCCTGTGACGCTACTGGGGGATACCTCAGCTCCTGGGGCACCCGACAGATGTTTTTC
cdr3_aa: CACDATGGYLSSWGTRQMFF

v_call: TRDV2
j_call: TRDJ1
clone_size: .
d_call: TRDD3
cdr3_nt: TGTGCCTGTGACACGCTTACTGGGGGCTACACCGATAAACTCATCTTT
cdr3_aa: CACDTLTGGYTDKLIF

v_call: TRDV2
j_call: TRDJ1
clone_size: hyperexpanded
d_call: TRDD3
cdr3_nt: TGTGCCTGTGACACCCTTCAATCTGGGGGATACGATTGGGGAGGCACCGATAAACTCATCTTT
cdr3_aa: CACDTLQSGGYDWGGTDKLIF

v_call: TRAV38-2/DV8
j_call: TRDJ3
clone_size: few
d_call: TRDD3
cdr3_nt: TGTGCTCTCATGGAGCACCATATCGGAGGGATACGGGCCTGGGACACCCGACAGATGTTTTTT
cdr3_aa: CALMEHHIGGIRAWDTRQMFF

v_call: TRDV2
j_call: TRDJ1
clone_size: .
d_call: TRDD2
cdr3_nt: TGTGCCTGTGACACCATACCTTCCTACCGACATACCACAGTCGTCAATAAACTCATCTTT
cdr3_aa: CACDTIPSYRHTTVVNKLIF

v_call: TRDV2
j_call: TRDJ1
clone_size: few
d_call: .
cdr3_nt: TGTGCCTGTGACACGGTTACTCTGAGAGACGATAAACTCATCTTT
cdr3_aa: CACDTVTLRDDKLIF

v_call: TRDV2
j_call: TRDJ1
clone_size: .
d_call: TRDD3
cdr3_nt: TGTGCCTGTGACACCGTGGATGTCGGTGCTACTGGGGGATACCCCGATAAACTCATCTTT
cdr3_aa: CACDTVDVGATGGYPDKLIF

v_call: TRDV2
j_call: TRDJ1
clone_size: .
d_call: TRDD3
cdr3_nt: TGTGCCTGTGACACGCTGGGGGATACGCAACCCGATAAACTCATCTTT
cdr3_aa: CACDTLGDTQPDKLIF

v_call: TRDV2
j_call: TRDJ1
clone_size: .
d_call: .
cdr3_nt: TGTGCCTGTGACGCCCTGGGGAGGGACATCACCGATAAACTCATCTTT
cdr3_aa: CACDALGRDITDKLIF

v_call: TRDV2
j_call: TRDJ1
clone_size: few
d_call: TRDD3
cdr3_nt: TGTGCCTGTGACACCGTTTCTGGGGGACAGTACACCGATAAACTCATCTTT
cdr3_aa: CACDTVSGGQYTDKLIF

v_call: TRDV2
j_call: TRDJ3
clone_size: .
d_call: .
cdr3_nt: TGTGCCTGTGACAAAATCTCGAGCTCCTGGGACACCCGACAGATGTTTTTC
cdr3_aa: CACDKISSSWDTRQMFF

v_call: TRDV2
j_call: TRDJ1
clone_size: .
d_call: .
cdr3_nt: TGTGCCTGTGACACGATGACGTACACCGATAAACTCATCTTT
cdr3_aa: CACDTMTYTDKLIF

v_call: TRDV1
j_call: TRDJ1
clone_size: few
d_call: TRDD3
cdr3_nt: TGTGCTCTTGGGGCTATACAGGGCTTTCCTGTCCCAGGGTGGGGGATACGCTCGGGACTTTCGTACACCGATAAACTCATCTTT
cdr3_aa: CALGAIQGFPVPGWGIRSGLSYTDKLIF

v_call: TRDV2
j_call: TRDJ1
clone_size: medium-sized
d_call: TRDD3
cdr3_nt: TGTGCCTGTGACGGCCCCCTGGGGGATACGCGAAAACACACCGATAAACTCATCTTT
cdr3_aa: CACDGPLGDTRKHTDKLIF

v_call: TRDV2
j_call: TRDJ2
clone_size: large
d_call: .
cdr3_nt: TGTGCCTGTGACCCTGCTGGCGGACTCTTAGAGGCACAACTCTTCTTT
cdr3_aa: CACDPAGGLLEAQLFF

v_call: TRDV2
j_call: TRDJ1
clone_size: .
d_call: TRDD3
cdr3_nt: TGTGCCTGTGACATACTGGGGGATATGATGCCCACCGATAAACTCATCTTT
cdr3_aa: CACDILGDMMPTDKLIF

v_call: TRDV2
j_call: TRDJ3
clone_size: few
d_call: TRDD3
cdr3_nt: TGTGCCTGTGACAGGTTACTGGGGGATACCTCCTGGGACACCCGACAGATGTTTTTC
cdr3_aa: CACDRLLGDTSWDTRQMFF

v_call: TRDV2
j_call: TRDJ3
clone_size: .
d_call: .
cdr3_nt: TGTGCCTGTGACACCGTGAGGGGGAAAAGCTCCTGGGACACCCGACAGATGTTTTTC
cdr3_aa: CACDTVRGKSSWDTRQMFF

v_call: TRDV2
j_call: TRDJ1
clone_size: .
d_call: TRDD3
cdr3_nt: TGTGCCTGTGACACCGTCTCCTTTACTGGGGGTGTTAACACCGATAAACTCATCTTT
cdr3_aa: CACDTVSFTGGVNTDKLIF

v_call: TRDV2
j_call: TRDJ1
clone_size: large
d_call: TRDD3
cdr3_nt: TGTGCCTGTGACACTCTGGGGGATACCCGGTACACCGATAAACTCATCTTT
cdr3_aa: CACDTLGDTRYTDKLIF

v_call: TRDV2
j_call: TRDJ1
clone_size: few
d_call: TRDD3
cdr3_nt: TGTGCCTGTGACACCCTGGGGGACCAGGACAAACTCATCTTT
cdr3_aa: CACDTLGDQDKLIF

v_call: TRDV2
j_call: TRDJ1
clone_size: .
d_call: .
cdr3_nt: TGTGCCTGTGACACCGTTGGGATCCTCACCGATAAACTCATCTTT
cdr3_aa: CACDTVGILTDKLIF

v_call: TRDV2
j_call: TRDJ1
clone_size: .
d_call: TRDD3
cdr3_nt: TGTGCCTGTGACGTGCTGGGGGATAACACCGATAAACTCATCTTT
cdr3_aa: CACDVLGDNTDKLIF

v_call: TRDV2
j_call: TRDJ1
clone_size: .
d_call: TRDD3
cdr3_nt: TGTGCCTGTGACAAACTGGGGGATACCCCCACCGATAAACTCATCTTT
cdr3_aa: CACDKLGDTPTDKLIF

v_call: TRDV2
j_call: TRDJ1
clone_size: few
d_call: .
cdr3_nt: TGTGCCTGTGACACCCTGGGGCCCCGCAGGGGTAAACTCATCTTT
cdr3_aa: CACDTLGPRRGKLIF

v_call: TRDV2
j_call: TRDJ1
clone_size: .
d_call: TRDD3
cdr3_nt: TGTGCCTGTGACCCCATGTCTTTGGGGGATACGGAGGAGGCAGATAAACTCATCTTT
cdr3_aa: CACDPMSLGDTEEADKLIF

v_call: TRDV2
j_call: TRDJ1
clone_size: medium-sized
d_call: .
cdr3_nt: TGTGCCTGTGACACGCTGGGGCCCGACACCGATAAACTCATCTTT
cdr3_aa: CACDTLGPDTDKLIF

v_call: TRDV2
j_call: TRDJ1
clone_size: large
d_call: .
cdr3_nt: TGTGCCTGTGACACCGTAACCCGGGGGAACGATAAACTCATCTTT
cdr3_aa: CACDTVTRGNDKLIF

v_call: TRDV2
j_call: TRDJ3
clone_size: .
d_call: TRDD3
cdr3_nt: TGTGCCTGTGACAGCGTACTGGGGGATACGGACGCCTGGGACACCCGACAGATGTTTTTC
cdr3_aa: CACDSVLGDTDAWDTRQMFF

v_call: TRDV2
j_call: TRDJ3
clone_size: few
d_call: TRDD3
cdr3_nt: TGTGCCTGTGACTCGACTGGGGGATACGGAAGCTCCTGGGACACCCGACAGATGTTTTTC
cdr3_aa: CACDSTGGYGSSWDTRQMFF

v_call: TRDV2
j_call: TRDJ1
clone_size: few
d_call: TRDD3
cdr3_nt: TGTGCCTGTGACACGATCCTTACTGGGGGGTCCGGGGACACCGATAAACTCATCTTT
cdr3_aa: CACDTILTGGSGDTDKLIF

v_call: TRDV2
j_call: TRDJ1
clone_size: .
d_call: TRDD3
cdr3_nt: TGTGCCTGTGACACCTTACTGGGGGATTCGGCCGTCACCGATAAACTCATCTTT
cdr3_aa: CACDTLLGDSAVTDKLIF